These 16 T cell receptor beta chains were sequenced from one sample in a study of T cell responses to AZD1222 COVID-19 vaccine. Sequenced by immunoSEQ multiplex PCR; TCRdb stores in-frame clones only, minus some. The sample has tens of thousands of clones; about 85% are singletons. The specimen comprised peripheral blood, sampled on day 0 of AZD1222 vaccination. The receptors derive from an adult in good health.

The rearrangement links TRBV6-5 to TRBJ2-7; D is possibly TRBD2 (5 bases). CDR1 is MNHEY and CDR2 is SVGAGI in the germline V gene. The CDR3 consists of 16 residues. V was cut by 4 bases and J by 2 bases, with 18 bases left in between. Written as DNA, the CDR3 is TGTGCCAGCAGTTTTGGGTCACGGGGAGCAACCTACGAGCAGTACTTC. This encodes CASSFGSRGATYEQYF.

The chain carries TRBV28 and TRBJ1-5, with D possibly being TRBD1 (6 bases). CDR1 and CDR2 (germline): MDHEN, SYDVKM. This CDR3 has 16 amino acids. The ends were cut back, 5 bases at V and 0 bases at J, with 14 bases in the middle. Written as DNA, the CDR3 is TGTGCCAGCAGTCCCCCCACAGGGAGTAGCAATCAGCCCCAGCATTTT. It yields the protein CASSPPTGSSNQPQHF.

This clone was picked up one time. This chain links TRBV29-1 with TRBJ2-2; perhaps TRBD1 as D (5 bases). CDR1 SQVTM and CDR2 ANQGSEA come from the germline V gene. The CDR3 loop spans 14 amino acids. Trimming shortened V by 3 bases and J by 2 bases, and 10 bases separated the two germline ends. The CDR3 here is CSVEIDRNTGELFF. The CDR3 DNA sequence: TGCAGCGTTGAGATCGACAGAAACACCGGGGAGCTGTTTTTT.

The rearrangement joins TRBV28 to TRBJ1-3, with D uncertain. The CDR3 runs 14 residues. Trimming shortened V by 7 bases and J by 0 bases, and 10 bases separated the two germline ends. Germline V gene sequence: CDR1 MDHEN, CDR2 SYDVKM. CDR3 nucleotide sequence: TGTGCCAGCACTCCAACCCTCTCTGGAAACACCATATATTTT. It is translated as CASTPTLSGNTIYF. Full variable domain (remainder filled in from reference TRBV28 and TRBJ1-3): DVKVTQSSRYLVKRTGEKVFLECVQDMDHENMFWYRQDPGLGLRLIYFSYDVKMKEKGDIPEGYSVSREKKERFSLILESASTNQTSMYLCASTPTLSGNTIYFGEGSWLTVV.

Remarks on this clone: The sample carries other DNA sequences with the same CDR3. For the CDR3, the DNA is TGTGCCAGCAGCGTTGGAAGCTCTGGAAACACCATATATTTT. Amino acids: CASSVGSSGNTIYF. The V call is TRBV9, the J call TRBJ1-3; D remains ambiguous. This CDR3 is 14 amino acids long. Germline CDR1 is SGDLS and CDR2 is YYNGEE. V lost 2 bases to trimming and J lost 0 bases, with 6 bases between them. Together with reference TRBV9 and TRBJ1-3, the CDR3 gives the full variable domain: DSGVTQTPKHLITATGQRVTLRCSPRSGDLSVYWYQQSLDQGLQFLIQYYNGEERAKGNILERFSAQQFPDLHSELNLSSLELGDSALYFCASSVGSSGNTIYFGEGSWLTVV.

This sequence joins TRBV30 and TRBJ1-2; 8 bases line up with TRBD1. The CDR3 runs to 14 residues. V shed 0 bases and J 8 bases; nucleotides not matched to a gene: 8. Germline assignment: CDR1 GTSNPN and CDR2 SVGIG (reference sequence). Here the CDR3 reads CAWSVAQGAVGYTF. In DNA form, the CDR3 reads TGTGCCTGGAGTGTTGCCCAGGGGGCCGTGGGCTACACCTTC.

This clone showed up just a few times. This chain links TRBV2 with TRBJ1-5; 10 positions match TRBD1. Germline CDR1 is SNHLY and CDR2 is FYNNEI. The CDR3 sequence is 18 residues long. With 7 bases clipped from V and 1 base from J, the junction kept 13 bases outside the gene matches. CDR3 loop: CASTRGDRGLKSNQPQHF. In DNA, the CDR3 is TGTGCCAGCACCCGCGGCGACAGGGGGCTGAAGAGCAATCAGCCCCAGCATTTT.

The genes are TRBV19 and TRBJ1-2, with D possibly being TRBD1 (6 bases). V was cut by 3 bases and J by 1 base, with 12 bases left in between. CDR1 and CDR2 from the germline V gene are LNHDA and SQIVND (reference sequence). This CDR3 comprises 15 residues. In DNA form, the CDR3 reads TGTGCCAGTAGTATGGGGGCAGGACGTAACTATGGCTACACCTTC. It is translated as CASSMGAGRNYGYTF. The variable domain in full, with the rest retrieved from reference TRBV19 and TRBJ1-2, is DGGITQSPKYLFRKEGQNVTLSCEQNLNHDAMYWYRQDPGQGLRLIYYSQIVNDFQKGDIAEGYSVSREKKESFPLTVTSAQKNPTAFYLCASSMGAGRNYGYTFGSGTRLTVV.

The chain combines TRBV11-2 with TRBJ2-2, with 8 bases aligning to TRBD1. The trim removed 7 bases at V and 1 base at J, leaving 8 bases unmatched. The length of the CDR3 is 16 residues. Germline V CDR1 and CDR2: SGHAT, FQNNGV. In DNA, the CDR3 is TGTGCCAGCAACCGGGGGACAGGACTGAACACCGGGGAGCTGTTTTTT. Translating it yields CASNRGTGLNTGELFF.

The V and J genes are TRBV5-1 and TRBJ2-2; D remains unclear. Trimming stripped 4 bases from V and 2 bases from J, with 9 bases between. The CDR3 runs to 14 residues. Looked up from germline, CDR1 is SGHRS and CDR2 is YFSETQ. CDR3 region: CASSPTVNTGELFF. The CDR3 DNA reads TGCGCCAGCAGCCCTACTGTTAACACCGGGGAGCTGTTTTTT.

The V call is TRBV4-2, the J call TRBJ1-4; the match to TRBD1 covers 9 bases. The CDR3 runs to 15 residues. Germline-derived CDR1 and CDR2 are LGHNA and YNFKEQ. The V segment lost 1 base and the J segment 10 bases; nucleotides outside the gene matches: 7. This chain's CDR3 is CASSQAGTGQGKLFF. CDR3 sequence (DNA): TGTGCCAGCAGCCAAGCCGGGACAGGGCAGGGAAAACTGTTTTTT.

This chain joins TRBV9 and TRBJ2-3; D gene unclear. CDR3 length: 13 residues. The germline CDR1 and CDR2 sequences are SGDLS and YYNGEE. V was pared by 4 bases and J by 6 bases, with 12 bases between. CDR3 in amino acids: CASSPRLADTQYF. CDR3 coding DNA: TGTGCCAGCAGCCCCCGACTCGCCGATACGCAGTATTTT.

V gene TRBV7-9 combines with J gene TRBJ1-4; D is undetermined. CDR1 SEHNR and CDR2 FQNEAQ come from the germline V gene (reference sequence). The CDR3 covers 13 residues. V lost 3 bases to trimming and J lost 8 bases, with 10 bases between them. The CDR3 loop reads CASSFVVGEKLFF. In DNA form, the CDR3 reads TGTGCCAGCAGCTTTGTGGTCGGGGAAAAACTGTTTTTT.

This chain connects TRBV15 to TRBJ2-3; D perhaps matches TRBD2 (6 bases). This CDR3 has 15 residues. CDR1 is LNHNV and CDR2 is YYDKDF in the germline V gene (reference sequence). V was cut by 6 bases and J by 6 bases, with 19 bases left in between. As DNA, the CDR3 is TGTGCCACCAGTAACTCCGGGACGGGAGAGGATACGCAGTATTTT. It translates to CATSNSGTGEDTQYF. The entire variable domain, with the rest obtained from reference TRBV15 and TRBJ2-3, is as follows: DAMVIQNPRYQVTQFGKPVTLSCSQTLNHNVMYWYQQKSSQAPKLLFHYYDKDFNNEADTPDNFQSRRPNTSFCFLDIRSPGLGDTAMYLCATSNSGTGEDTQYFGPGTRLTVL.

CDR3 nucleotide sequence: TGTGCCAGCAGCCAAGGGCAGGGGTTAGGAGAGACCCAGTACTTC. It codes for CASSQGQGLGETQYF. This chain links TRBV7-9 with TRBJ2-5; TRBD1 might be the D (6 bases). Germline V CDR1 and CDR2: SEHNR, FQNEAQ (reference sequence). V was trimmed by 5 bases and J by 4 bases, leaving 17 bases between them. The CDR3 has 15 residues.

The chain couples TRBV5-1 to TRBJ2-1; 14 bases match TRBD2. This CDR3 has 16 residues. V shed 3 bases and J 5 bases; nucleotides not matched to a gene: 4. Germline assignment: CDR1 SGHRS and CDR2 YFSETQ. The CDR3, as DNA: TGCGCCAGCAGCTGGGGACTAGCGGGGGCAAACAATGAGCAGTTCTTC. It is translated as CASSWGLAGANNEQFF. The full variable domain, with the rest looked up from reference TRBV5-1 and TRBJ2-1, is KAGVTQTPRYLIKTRGQQVTLSCSPISGHRSVSWYQQTPGQGLQFLFEYFSETQRNKGNFPGRFSGRQFSNSRSEMNVSTLELGDSALYLCASSWGLAGANNEQFFGPGTRLTVL.